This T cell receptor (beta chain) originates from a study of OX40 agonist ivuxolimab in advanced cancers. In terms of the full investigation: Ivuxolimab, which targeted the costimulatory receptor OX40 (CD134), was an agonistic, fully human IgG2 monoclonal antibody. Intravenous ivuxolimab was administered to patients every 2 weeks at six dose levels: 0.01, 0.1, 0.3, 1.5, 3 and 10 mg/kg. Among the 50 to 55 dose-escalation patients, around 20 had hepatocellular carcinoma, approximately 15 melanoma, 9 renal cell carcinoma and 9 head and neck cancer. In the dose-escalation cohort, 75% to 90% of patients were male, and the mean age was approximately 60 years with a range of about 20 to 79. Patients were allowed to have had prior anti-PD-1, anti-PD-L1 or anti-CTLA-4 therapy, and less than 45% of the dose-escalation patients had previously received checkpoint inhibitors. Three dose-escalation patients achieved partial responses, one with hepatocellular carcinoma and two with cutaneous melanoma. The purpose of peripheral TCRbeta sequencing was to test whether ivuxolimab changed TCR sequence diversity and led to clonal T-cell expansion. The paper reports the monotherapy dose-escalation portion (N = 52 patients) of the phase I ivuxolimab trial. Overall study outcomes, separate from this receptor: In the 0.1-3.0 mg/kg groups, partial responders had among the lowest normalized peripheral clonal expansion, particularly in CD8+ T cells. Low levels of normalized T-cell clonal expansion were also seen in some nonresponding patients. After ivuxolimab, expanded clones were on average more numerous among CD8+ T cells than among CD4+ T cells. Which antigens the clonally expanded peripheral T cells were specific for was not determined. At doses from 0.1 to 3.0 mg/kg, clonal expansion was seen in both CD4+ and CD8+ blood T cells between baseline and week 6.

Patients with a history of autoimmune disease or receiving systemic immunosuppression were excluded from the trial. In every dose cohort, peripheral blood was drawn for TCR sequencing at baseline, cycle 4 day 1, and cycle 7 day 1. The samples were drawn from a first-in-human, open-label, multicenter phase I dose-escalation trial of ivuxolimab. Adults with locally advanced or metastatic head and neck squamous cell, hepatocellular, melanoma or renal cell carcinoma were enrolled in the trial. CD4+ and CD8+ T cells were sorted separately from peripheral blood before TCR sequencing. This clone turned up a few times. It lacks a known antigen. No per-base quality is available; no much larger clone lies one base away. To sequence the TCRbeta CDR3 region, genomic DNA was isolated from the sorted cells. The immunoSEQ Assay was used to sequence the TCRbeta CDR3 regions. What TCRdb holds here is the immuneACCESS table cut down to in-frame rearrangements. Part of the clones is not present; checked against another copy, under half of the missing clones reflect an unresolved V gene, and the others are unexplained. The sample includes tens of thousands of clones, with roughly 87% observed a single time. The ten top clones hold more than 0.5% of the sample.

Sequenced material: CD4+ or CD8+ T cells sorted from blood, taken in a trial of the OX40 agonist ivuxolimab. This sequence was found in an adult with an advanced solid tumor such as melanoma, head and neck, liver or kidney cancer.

The CDR3 region has the sequence CASEGREGSYEQYF. The nucleotide sequence is given as TGTGCCAGCGAGGGTCGGGAGGGATCCTACGAGCAGTACTTC. Rearrangement joined TRBV21-1 to TRBJ2-7; the table's D gene call, TRBD2, was not cross checked with the DNA. TRBV21-1 is a pseudogene locus. The CDR3 runs 14 amino acids, cysteine and phenylalanine included. The CDR3 DNA has 42 bases and is translated from base 1.